What follows are 30 T cell receptor beta chains derived from one specimen sequenced in a study of human T cells and chemical hapten exposure. This sample's time point: pre-sensitization, week 0. Regarding treatment: therapeutic diphenylcyclopropenone sensitization with weekly scalp DPC. TCRdb re-derived calls from the RACE reads in MiXCR, one entry per CDR3 protein. The table includes over 70,000 distinct CDR3 sequences, 14% detected once. The specimen was whole blood, collected in connection with sensitization to the hapten diphenylcyclopropenone (DPC). These receptor sequences come from a woman aged 50 to 60 with alopecia areata. Some clones in this sample may be carry-over from other donors' samples.

The sample holds many counts of this clonotype. The chain couples TRBV18 to TRBJ1-1, with D possibly TRBD1 on 6 matching bases. Germline lookup yields CDR1 KGHSH and CDR2 LQKENI. CDR3 length equals 15 residues. Trimming took 5 bases from V and 0 from J, leaving 13 bases between them. CDR3 loop: CASSVRGGMNTEAFF. The DNA for the CDR3 is TGTGCCAGCTCAGTCAGGGGAGGGATGAACACTGAAGCTTTCTTT.

Ten or more counts support this clonotype. This rearrangement joins TRBV7-9 to TRBJ1-4; perhaps TRBD1 as D (6 bases). Germline V gene data show CDR1 as SEHNR and CDR2 as FQNEAQ (reference sequence). V lost 5 bases and J lost 0, with 13 bases in between. The CDR3 loop spans 16 amino acids. The DNA for the CDR3 is TGTGCCAGCAGCCCTGGACAGTCTGCAACTAATGAAAAACTGTTTTTT. Protein: CASSPGQSATNEKLFF.

The chain is built from TRBV7-6 and TRBJ2-1; 8 nucleotides agree with TRBD2. V shed 5 bases, J shed 7 bases, and the junction held 13 bases outside the gene matches. The CDR3 sequence is 16 residues long. From germline, CDR1 is SGHVS and CDR2 FNYEAQ. The CDR3 protein is CASSPRRSGSPNEQFF. The CDR3 DNA reads TGTGCCAGCAGCCCCCGCAGAAGCGGGAGCCCAAATGAGCAGTTCTTC.

There are a few counts of this clonotype. The chain uses TRBV2 and TRBJ2-1; D is uncertain. Germline loops: CDR1 SNHLY, CDR2 FYNNEI. V was pared by 1 base and J by 12 bases, with 10 bases between. This CDR3 contains 12 residues. The CDR3 loop reads CASSEERFGQFF. The CDR3 DNA reads as TGTGCCAGCAGTGAAGAGCGCTTTGGGCAGTTCTTC.

The CDR3 DNA sequence: TGTGCCAGCAGCCAAGTTGCCTCGCGGGAACACGATGAGCAGTTCTTC. Its protein is CASSQVASREHDEQFF. The V call is TRBV3-1, the J call TRBJ2-1; weak D call: TRBD2 (6 bases). V was pared by 1 base and J by 8 bases, with 18 bases between. CDR1 and CDR2 from the germline V gene are LGHDT and YNNKEL (reference sequence). This CDR3 has 16 amino acids.

In its sample, this clonotype was seen a few times. The chain is built from TRBV14 and TRBJ2-7, with D unclear. Trimming took off 2 bases at V and 3 bases at J, with 11 bases between the two ends. From germline, CDR1 is SGHDN and CDR2 FVKESK. This CDR3 contains 14 residues. In DNA form, the CDR3 reads TGTGCCAGCAGCCAATTTAGCAGAGACTACGAGCAGTACTTC. This encodes CASSQFSRDYEQYF.

This clonotype has ten or more counts. This chain links TRBV27 with TRBJ1-4; D unresolved. CDR1 and CDR2 (germline): MNHEY, SMNVEV (reference sequence). Trimming cost V 3 bases and J 8 bases, with 13 bases left between them. There are 14 residues in the CDR3. The DNA of the CDR3 is TGTGCCAGCAGTTTTGCCGGGAGTGAGGAAAAACTGTTTTTT. The encoded protein is CASSFAGSEEKLFF.

The rearrangement links TRBV13 to TRBJ2-3, with TRBD2 as a possible D gene (5 bases). The CDR3 runs to 15 residues. Deletions cut 5 bases from V and 0 bases from J, with 12 bases between. Germline assignment: CDR1 PRHDT and CDR2 FYEKMQ (reference sequence). CDR3 DNA: TGTGCCAGCAGCCGTTCTGGAGGTAGCACAGATACGCAGTATTTT. Translation: CASSRSGGSTDTQYF.

This clonotype was seen many times. The rearrangement links TRBV19 to TRBJ1-5; TRBD1 aligns across 8 bases. The CDR3 length is 22 residues. V was pared by 4 bases and J by 0 bases, with 23 bases of the junction left unmatched. Germline lookup yields CDR1 LNHDA and CDR2 SQIVND (reference sequence). The CDR3: CASSKVFWDRYRATYSNQPQHF. The CDR3 DNA reads as TGTGCCAGTAGTAAGGTTTTTTGGGACAGGTATCGGGCAACCTATAGCAATCAGCCCCAGCATTTT.

This clonotype was counted once. A read error may explain this, as a much larger clone is one base away. The chain is built from TRBV29-1 and TRBJ1-2; 8 bases align to TRBD1. CDR1 is SQVTM and CDR2 is ANQGSEA in the germline V gene. The length of the CDR3 is 13 residues. This CDR3 is CGVQTGANYGYTF. DNA for the CDR3: TGCGGCGTTCAGACAGGGGCTAACTATGGCTACACCTTC.

A note on this clonotype: It is likely a read error, because the conserved phenylalanine at the end of the CDR3 is missing. The J gene is TRBJ1-6, the V gene TRBV7-9; D unresolved. The V gene's germline CDR1 is SEHNR and CDR2 FQNEAQ (reference sequence). The CDR3 has 13 residues. The V and J ends lost 5 bases and 7 bases respectively, with 9 bases between them. Here the CDR3 reads CASSLSSNSPLHS. CDR3 coding DNA: TGTGCCAGCAGCCTCAGCAGCAATTCACCCCTCCACTCT.

In its sample, this clonotype was seen a few times. J is TRBJ2-5 and V is TRBV3-1; tentatively, D is TRBD2 (6 bases). The CDR3 totals 16 residues. CDR1 is LGHDT, CDR2 YNNKEL, per germline (reference sequence). The V and J ends lost 0 bases and 1 base respectively, with 12 bases between them. The CDR3 reads CASSQDPGEIQETQYF. CDR3 DNA: TGTGCCAGCAGCCAAGACCCGGGGGAGATCCAAGAGACCCAGTACTTC.

The V gene is TRBV4-2, the J gene TRBJ2-7, with unresolved D. This CDR3 spans 15 amino acids. Germline V lookup: CDR1 LGHNA, CDR2 YNFKEQ. The V end lost 0 bases, the J end lost 1 base, and 10 bases lay between the germline ends. This chain's CDR3 is CASSQDGGASYEQYF. CDR3 bases: TGTGCCAGCAGCCAAGATGGCGGAGCATCCTACGAGCAGTACTTC.

Only a few counts were recorded for this clonotype. This sequence joins TRBV5-1 and TRBJ1-1; D possibly corresponds to TRBD1 (5 bases). The ends were cut back, 5 bases at V and 1 base at J, with 12 bases in the middle. The germline CDR1 and CDR2 sequences are SGHRS and YFSETQ. This CDR3 comprises 14 residues. In nucleotides, the CDR3 is TGCGCCAGCAGGCGTGGAGGGGAGAACACTGAAGCTTTCTTT. Translating it yields CASRRGGENTEAFF.

This chain connects TRBV10-3 to TRBJ1-1; D is perhaps TRBD1 (6 bases). CDR1 is ENHRY and CDR2 is SYGVKD in the germline V gene. Trimming left V 3 bases short and J 1 base short, with 12 bases between. This CDR3 has 15 amino acids. CDR3 sequence (DNA): TGTGCCATCAGTGACGCCGGGACACCGAACACTGAAGCTTTCTTT. Protein product: CAISDAGTPNTEAFF.

A few counts support this clonotype. This chain connects TRBV29-1 to TRBJ2-3, with 10 positions matching TRBD2. The CDR3 covers 15 residues. Germline-derived CDR1 and CDR2 are SQVTM and ANQGSEA. After removal of 6 bases from V and 2 bases from J, the junction contained 8 bases not matched to a gene. For the CDR3, the DNA is TGCAGCGTCGTAGGACTAGCGGTCAACACAGATACGCAGTATTTT. This gives the protein CSVVGLAVNTDTQYF.

The CDR3 bases are TGTGCCAGCAGTTTGATCAGGGCGAACACCGGGGAGCTGTTTTTT. Translation: CASSLIRANTGELFF. This rearrangement joins TRBV12-3 or TRBV12-4 to TRBJ2-2; weak D call: TRBD1 (5 bases). V lost 3 bases, J lost 0 bases, and 8 bases lay in between. The CDR3 spans 15 residues.

In DNA, the CDR3 is TGTGCCAGCAGCCAGGCAGGAACCTACGAGCAGTACTTC. Residues: CASSQAGTYEQYF. The chain employs TRBV3-1 and TRBJ2-7; the D is unclear. V was cut by 3 bases and J by 2 bases, with 8 bases left in between. The CDR3 covers 13 residues. CDR1 is LGHDT, CDR2 YNNKEL, per germline (reference sequence).

The table lists this clonotype with a few counts. This chain joins TRBV7-9 and TRBJ2-1, with D perhaps given as TRBD1 or TRBD2 (6 bases each). Germline V gene data show CDR1 as SEHNR and CDR2 as FQNEAQ (reference sequence). With 4 bases removed from V and 0 bases from J, the gap between germline ends came to 13 bases. This CDR3 contains 16 residues. CDR3 bases: TGTGCCAGCAGCTCCCGGGGGCGGAGCTCCTACAATGAGCAGTTCTTC. As protein: CASSSRGRSSYNEQFF.

The chain combines TRBV21-1 with TRBJ2-7; TRBD2 was called by the table and not checked on the DNA. TRBV21-1 is flagged as a pseudogene. There are 14 residues in the CDR3. The CDR3 protein is CASSIRTSGYEQYF. Written as DNA, the CDR3 is TGTGCCAGCAGCATACGGACTAGCGGTTACGAGCAGTACTTC.

This clonotype was seen more than once but under ten times. V usage is TRBV2 and J usage is TRBJ2-6; no clear D. This CDR3 contains 12 residues. With 6 bases removed from V and 1 base from J, the gap between germline ends came to 1 base. CDR1 SNHLY and CDR2 FYNNEI come from the germline V gene. Here the CDR3 reads CASRSGANVLTF. DNA for the CDR3: TGTGCCAGCAGATCTGGGGCCAACGTCCTGACTTTC.

By share of the sample, this clonotype is medium-sized (0.01 to 0.1%). The gene calls are TRBV5-6 and TRBJ1-2; 9 nucleotides agree with TRBD1. The CDR3 covers 16 residues. The junction had 13 bases not matched to a gene; V was cut back by 2 bases and J by 8 bases. The germline gives CDR1 SGHDT, CDR2 YYEEEE. CDR3 nucleotide sequence: TGTGCCAGCAGCTTCCTATCTGGGGACAGGGCCGGAGGCTACACCTTC. Translating gives CASSFLSGDRAGGYTF.

The rearrangement uses TRBV28 and TRBJ1-5; no clear D gene. Germline V gene lookup returns CDR1 MDHEN and CDR2 SYDVKM. Trimming cost V 5 bases and J 12 bases, with 14 bases left between them. The CDR3 consists of 12 residues. CDR3 amino acids: CASSAGFRFQHF. In DNA form, the CDR3 reads TGTGCCAGCAGTGCGGGATTTAGATTCCAGCATTTT. Combining the CDR3 with reference TRBV28 and TRBJ1-5 gives the whole variable domain DVKVTQSSRYLVKRTGEKVFLECVQDMDHENMFWYRQDPGLGLRLIYFSYDVKMKEKGDIPEGYSVSREKKERFSLILESASTNQTSMYLCASSAGFRFQHFGDGTRLSIL.

V gene TRBV29-1 combines with J gene TRBJ2-7; the D is unclear. Deletions cut 6 bases from V and 6 bases from J, with 18 bases between. The CDR3 has 13 amino acids. CDR1 is SQVTM, CDR2 ANQGSEA, per germline. The CDR3 protein is CSVLQRFSGEQYF. CDR3 DNA sequence: TGCAGCGTCCTCCAAAGGTTTTCAGGCGAGCAGTACTTC.

As for this clonotype: The junction differs from germline at one of its ends, possibly a read error. This chain uses TRBV6-4 with TRBJ2-2, with D tentatively TRBD1 or TRBD2 (5 bases each). Germline V lookup: CDR1 MRHNA, CDR2 SNTAGT. This CDR3 contains 14 residues. The CDR3 nucleotides are TGTGTCAGCAGTGAGGGGAGCGCGGCCGGGGAGCTGTTTTTT. Translation gives CVSSEGSAAGELFF.

This clonotype turned up a few times. The chain joins TRBV4-3 to TRBJ2-1; D unresolved. The CDR3 consists of 13 residues. CDR1 LGHNA and CDR2 YSLEER come from the germline V gene. Trimming pared 0 bases from V and 5 bases from J, leaving 5 bases between. The CDR3 here is CASSQDLDNEQFF. The CDR3 region has the DNA TGCGCCAGCAGCCAAGATTTGGACAATGAGCAGTTCTTC.

The chain uses TRBV2 and TRBJ2-3, with 7 nucleotides matching TRBD1. The V gene's germline CDR1 is SNHLY and CDR2 FYNNEI. V was pared by 4 bases and J by 0 bases, with 4 bases of the junction left unmatched. The length of the CDR3 is 15 residues. The CDR3 nucleotides are TGTGCCAGCAGTGGGGGACAGCGAAGCACAGATACGCAGTATTTT. This gives the protein CASSGGQRSTDTQYF. Full variable domain (remainder filled in from reference TRBV2 and TRBJ2-3): EPEVTQTPSHQVTQMGQEVILRCVPISNHLYFYWYRQILGQKVEFLVSFYNNEISEKSEIFDDQFSVERPDGSNFTLKIRSTKLEDSAMYFCASSGGQRSTDTQYFGPGTRLTVL.

The table lists this clonotype with many counts. This chain uses TRBV20-1 with TRBJ2-1; TRBD2 aligns across 8 bases. The junction had 6 bases not matched to a gene; V was cut back by 2 bases and J by 3 bases. The germline V gene encodes CDR1 DFQATT and CDR2 SNEGSKA (reference sequence). CDR3 length: 15 residues. CDR3 sequence: CSARRELAVYNEQFF. CDR3 in DNA: TGCAGTGCTAGACGGGAACTAGCGGTCTACAATGAGCAGTTCTTC.

This clonotype has a handful of counts. This chain connects TRBV18 to TRBJ1-5; possible D gene TRBD1, 5 bases. CDR3 length: 13 residues. V was clipped by 6 bases and J by 7 bases, with 13 bases between them. Germline CDR1 reads KGHSH; CDR2 reads LQKENI. CDR3 sequence: CASSVGASQPQHF. CDR3 in DNA: TGTGCCAGCTCGGTCGGGGCATCCCAGCCCCAGCATTTT.

The chain carries TRBV4-1 and TRBJ2-3; 12 nucleotides align to TRBD2. The CDR3 covers 16 residues. Germline V CDR1 and CDR2: MGHRA, YSYEKL. The V segment lost 4 bases and the J segment 2 bases; nucleotides outside the gene matches: 4. CDR3 in DNA: TGCGCCAGCAGCCCGAGACTAGCGGGAGTCACAGATACGCAGTATTTT. It translates to CASSPRLAGVTDTQYF.